These T cell receptor beta chains were read from a single sample in a study. TCRdb reprocessed the RT-PCR reads via MiXCR and lists one record per CDR3 protein. The sample holds fewer than 800,000 distinct CDR3 sequences, 12% to 15% seen once. Sequencing was done on a sample of memory CD4+ T cells from blood. The receptors come from a female donor in good health, serving as a healthy control. The CDR3 runs from the conserved cysteine through the conserved F or W. The D gene is left open where the match is weak. Rows give clone size only sometimes, using once, few, many, or a class for an expanded clone.

many | - | TRBJ1-1 | TRBV29-1 | CSVSRGGGTEAFF | TGCAGCGTTAGTCGGGGAGGTGGCACTGAAGCTTTCTTT
many | TRBD2 | TRBJ2-7 | TRBV5-1 | CASSPDSGSRYEQYF | TGCGCCAGCAGCCCTGATAGCGGGAGTCGTTACGAGCAGTACTTC
many | - | TRBJ2-3 | TRBV20-1 | CSARDQRSTDTQYF | TGCAGTGCTAGAGATCAACGGAGCACAGATACGCAGTATTTT
- | - | TRBJ1-2 | TRBV7-6 | CASSPGTVGGLRYTF | TGTGCCAGCAGCCCCGGGACGGTGGGTGGGCTTCGCTACACCTTC
- | TRBD1 | TRBJ2-7 | TRBV7-2 | CASSTTGTGPSEQYF | TGTGCCAGCAGCACCACCGGGACAGGACCGTCCGAGCAGTACTTC
- | - | TRBJ1-4 | TRBV7-2 | CASSYTGSGEKLFF | TGTGCCAGCAGCTATACAGGGAGTGGTGAAAAACTGTTTTTT
- | - | TRBJ1-5 | TRBV12-3/TRBV12-4 | CASSSNRQTNQKDQPQHF | TGTGCCAGCAGTTCGAATAGACAGACTAATCAGAAGGATCAGCCCCAGCATTTT
- | TRBD2 | TRBJ2-5 | TRBV5-1 | CASFSNLAGGETQYF | TGCGCCAGCTTCTCAAATCTAGCGGGAGGGGAGACCCAGTACTTC
- | - | TRBJ2-4 | TRBV15 | CATSRDGTKNIQYF | TGTGCCACCAGCAGAGACGGGACGAAAAACATTCAGTACTTC
few | TRBD2 | TRBJ2-7 | TRBV14 | CASSLLLAGHYEQYF | TGTGCCAGCAGCCTTTTACTAGCGGGGCACTACGAGCAGTACTTC
many | - | TRBJ2-5 | TRBV11-2 | CASSSLGRGQETQYF | TGTGCCAGCAGCTCCCTGGGAAGGGGGCAAGAGACCCAGTACTTC
- | TRBD2 | TRBJ2-1 | TRBV30 | CAWSVTSAVGNEQFF | TGTGCCTGGAGTGTGACTAGCGCAGTCGGCAATGAGCAGTTCTTC
few | - | TRBJ1-4 | TRBV12-3/TRBV12-4 | CASSLSQGREKLFF | TGTGCCAGCAGTTTAAGCCAGGGCAGGGAAAAACTGTTTTTT
- | - | TRBJ2-7 | TRBV7-2 | CASSFNGYSYEQYF | TGTGCCAGCAGCTTTAACGGCTATTCCTACGAGCAGTACTTC
- | TRBD2 | TRBJ2-1 | TRBV5-1 | CASSLNSGIYNEQFF | TGCGCCAGCAGCTTGAATAGCGGGATATACAATGAGCAGTTCTTC
- | TRBD1 | TRBJ1-1 | TRBV3-1 | CASSQADRATEAFF | TGTGCCAGCAGCCAAGCCGACAGGGCGACTGAAGCTTTCTTT
few | - | TRBJ2-7 | TRBV7-2 | CASSLRRPPNEQYF | TGTGCCAGCAGCCTCAGGAGACCCCCGAACGAGCAGTACTTC
- | TRBD1 | TRBJ1-2 | TRBV14 | CASSFGQGTSGYTF | TGTGCCAGCAGCTTCGGACAGGGGACGTCCGGCTACACCTTC
- | TRBD2 | TRBJ2-3 | TRBV18 | CASSQQRGDTDTQYF | TGTGCCAGCTCACAGCAGCGGGGAGACACAGATACGCAGTATTTT
many | - | TRBJ2-1 | TRBV7-7 | CASSLVGQGEQFF | TGTGCTAGCAGCTTAGTAGGCCAGGGAGAGCAGTTCTTC
few | TRBD1 | TRBJ2-1 | TRBV4-3 | CASSQELAGGQGEQFF | TGCGCCAGCAGCCAAGAGCTAGCAGGGGGACAGGGTGAGCAGTTCTTC
many | TRBD1 | TRBJ1-5 | TRBV4-3 | CASSQGTGDNQPQHF | TGCGCCAGCAGCCAAGGGACAGGCGACAATCAGCCCCAGCATTTT
few | TRBD2 | TRBJ2-7 | TRBV11-2 | CASSLLAGGREQYF | TGTGCCAGCAGCTTACTAGCGGGAGGGCGCGAGCAGTACTTC
few | TRBD2 | TRBJ2-5 | TRBV7-2 | CASTYPLGGKETQYF | TGTGCCAGCACATACCCCCTCGGGGGGAAAGAGACCCAGTACTTC
- | TRBD2 | TRBJ2-5 | TRBV10-3 | CAIARTSVETQYF | TGTGCCATCGCACGGACTAGCGTGGAGACCCAGTACTTC
- | - | TRBJ2-3 | TRBV4-3 | CASSQRQIADTQYF | TGCGCCAGCAGCCAAAGACAGATCGCAGATACGCAGTATTTT
few | - | TRBJ2-1 | TRBV5-6 | CASSLNLRTDYNEQFF | TGTGCCAGCAGCTTGAATTTGAGGACAGATTACAATGAGCAGTTCTTC
few | TRBD2 | TRBJ2-5 | TRBV18 | CASSPDLAGTKETQYF | TGTGCCAGCTCACCTGACCTAGCGGGGACTAAAGAGACCCAGTACTTC
many | TRBD1 | TRBJ2-7 | TRBV3-1 | CASSYKRGQGSEQYF | TGTGCCAGCAGCTACAAGCGGGGACAGGGTTCCGAGCAGTACTTC
many | - | TRBJ1-1 | TRBV12-3/TRBV12-4 | CASSRGGGTEAFF | TGTGCCAGCAGTAGGGGGGGGGGCACTGAAGCTTTCTTT
many | - | TRBJ1-5 | TRBV12-3/TRBV12-4 | CASSFSLNQPQHF | TGTGCCAGCAGTTTTTCCCTCAATCAGCCCCAGCATTTT
- | - | TRBJ1-6 | TRBV20-1 | CSARDPDNSPLHF | TGCAGTGCTAGAGATCCCGATAATTCACCCCTCCACTTT
many | - | TRBJ2-1 | TRBV12-3/TRBV12-4 | CASSQDSGYNEQFF | TGTGCCAGCAGCCAGGATAGCGGCTACAATGAGCAGTTCTTC
- | TRBD1 | TRBJ2-1 | TRBV12-5 | CASAIGTGLYNEQFF | TGTGCTAGTGCCATCGGGACAGGGCTTTACAATGAGCAGTTCTTC
- | - | TRBJ1-4 | TRBV7-6 | CASSLSGEGEKLFF | TGTGCCAGCAGCTTATCAGGGGAGGGTGAAAAACTGTTTTTT
- | TRBD1 | TRBJ2-1 | TRBV5-1 | CASADGTGTHNEQFF | TGCGCCAGCGCTGACGGGACAGGGACGCACAATGAGCAGTTCTTC
many | TRBD2 | TRBJ2-5 | TRBV4-3 | CASSQDTSGGETQYF | TGCGCCAGCAGCCAAGATACTAGCGGGGGTGAGACCCAGTACTTC
many | - | TRBJ2-7 | TRBV12-3/TRBV12-4 | CASSLLRLDYEQYF | TGTGCCAGCAGTTTATTGCGTCTCGACTACGAGCAGTACTTC
- | - | TRBJ1-2 | TRBV11-2 | CASSLDLGTNNYGYTF | TGTGCCAGCAGCTTAGATCTTGGGACAAACAACTATGGCTACACCTTC
- | - | TRBJ2-1 | TRBV2 | CASSESNVPQFF | TGTGCCAGCAGTGAAAGTAACGTCCCGCAGTTCTTC
- | TRBD1 | TRBJ2-5 | TRBV18 | CASSSNRGETQYF | TGTGCCAGCTCATCGAACAGGGGTGAGACCCAGTACTTC
- | - | TRBJ2-3 | TRBV6-5 | CASSYEGPWGRNTQYF | TGTGCCAGCAGTTACGAAGGGCCCTGGGGTCGAAATACGCAGTATTTT
- | - | TRBJ1-1 | TRBV20-1 | CSARDWQGGSTEAFF | TGCAGTGCTAGAGATTGGCAGGGAGGCTCCACTGAAGCTTTCTTT
many | TRBD2 | TRBJ2-3 | TRBV29-1 | CSVEGGLAGGSTDTQYF | TGCAGCGTTGAAGGTGGACTAGCGGGAGGTAGCACAGATACGCAGTATTTT
few | - | TRBJ2-7 | TRBV20-1 | CSASPKSYEQYF | TGCAGTGCTAGTCCGAAATCCTACGAGCAGTACTTC
many | TRBD1 | TRBJ1-5 | TRBV7-2 | CASSPRTGDQPQHF | TGTGCCAGCAGCCCCCGGACAGGGGATCAGCCCCAGCATTTT